This record looks at one T cell receptor beta chain sequence and its context. Which antigen it targets is not known. Base qualities are not at hand, and no much larger clone is one base apart. This record comes from a study of T cell responses to AZD1222 COVID-19 vaccine (dated by TCRdb to the early 2020s). Concerning the study at large: A total of 233 trial participants underwent TCR sequencing, of whom about 210 had received two doses of AZD1222 and roughly 26 had received two doses of the MenACWY control vaccine. Trial participants were enrolled by age into subgroups of 18-55, 56-69 and 70-plus years, and around 150, 28 and 57 TCR-sequenced participants, respectively, were included in these subgroups.

The time point label, read with the paper, signifies: about 28 days (+/-7) after the second vaccine dose. Sample treatment or condition, as interpreted from the label and publication: meningococcal conjugate vaccine given as trial control. Samples from vaccinated people were obtained from the UK trials COV001 and COV002, which included a single-blind randomized controlled phase 2/3 trial of AZD1222 (ChAdOx1 nCoV-19) in healthy adults. For TCRbeta chain sequencing, PBMC samples from trial participants were taken at day 0 and at day 28 after the second dose. The CDR3 regions of human TCRbeta chains were analyzed by immunosequencing. The authors' pipeline ran thus. TCRs in the repertoires were matched against a reference library of SARS-CoV-2-specific TCRs that had been generated with the MIRA antigen-specificity platform. Breadth was defined as the fraction of unique TCRs that were SARS-CoV-2-associated. Depth was defined as the fraction of total T cells that were SARS-CoV-2-associated. Using the MIRA data, every spike-specific TCR was mapped to the spike region that the TCR reacted to and assigned to either a CD4 or a CD8 class. Log10-transformed breadth and depth values were compared by one-way ANOVA with Sidak's multiple comparisons tests. TCRdb carries this immuneACCESS record with in-frame sequences only. Its versions omit some clonotypes, under half of them owing to an unresolved V gene in the studies checked, with the rest unexplained. The DNA gave D and trimming, while V, J and clone size come from that table. Present in this sample are 160,000 or so clones, 85% to 90% of which were seen just once. 4.3% of the sample rests with the top ten.

The full study reports these points: Reportedly, almost half of the unique spike-specific TCRs recognized epitopes lying outside the regions that are mutated in the B.1.351 and B.1.1.7 variants. No day 14 peak-response samples were available, so repertoires were characterized only after the peak T cell response. Only five to seven AZD1222 recipients were SARS-CoV-2 seropositive at baseline, limiting conclusions about previously exposed vaccinees. In the small 56-69-year group, the increase in depth fell short of significance, most likely because of low power. CD4 TCRs associated with the vaccine covered the entire spike protein, and the dominant responses were in regions 160-218 and 743-854. After two AZD1222 doses, spike-specific TCR breadth and depth were significantly higher than at day 0 and than in MenACWY recipients. Most participants were white British and females outnumbered males, and the authors suggested that clonal diversity may have been underestimated.

Trimming removed 3 bases from V and 0 bases from J; the gene matches leave 11 bases unexplained. Per the germline V gene (reference sequence), LNHNV is the CDR1 and YYDKDF is the CDR2. From its cysteine to its phenylalanine, the CDR3 spans 18 amino acids. Only the CDR3 part of the read is kept: 54 bases, read in frame from the first base. This clonotype was sampled from an adult who received the MenACWY meningococcal vaccine as a control. This chain joins TRBV15 to TRBJ2-1; the junction holds 7 bases that match TRBD2. The starting material was peripheral blood, obtained 28 days after the second dose of the MenACWY control vaccine. CDR3 protein: CATSRGELAIRSYNEQFF. Here is the DNA: TGTGCCACCAGCAGGGGAGAACTAGCGATCCGCTCCTACAATGAGCAGTTCTTC.